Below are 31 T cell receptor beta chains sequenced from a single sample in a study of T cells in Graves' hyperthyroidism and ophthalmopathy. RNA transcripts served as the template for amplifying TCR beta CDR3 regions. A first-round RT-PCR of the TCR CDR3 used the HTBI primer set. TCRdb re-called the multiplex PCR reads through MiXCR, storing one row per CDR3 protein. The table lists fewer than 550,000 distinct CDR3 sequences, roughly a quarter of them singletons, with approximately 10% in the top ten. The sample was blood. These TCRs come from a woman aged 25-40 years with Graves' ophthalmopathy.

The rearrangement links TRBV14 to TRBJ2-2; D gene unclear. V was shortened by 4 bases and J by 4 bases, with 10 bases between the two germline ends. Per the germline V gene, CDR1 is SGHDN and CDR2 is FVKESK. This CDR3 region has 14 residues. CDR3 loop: CASSLRTRTGELFF. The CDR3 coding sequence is TGTGCCAGCAGCCTCAGAACTCGCACCGGGGAGCTGTTTTTT.

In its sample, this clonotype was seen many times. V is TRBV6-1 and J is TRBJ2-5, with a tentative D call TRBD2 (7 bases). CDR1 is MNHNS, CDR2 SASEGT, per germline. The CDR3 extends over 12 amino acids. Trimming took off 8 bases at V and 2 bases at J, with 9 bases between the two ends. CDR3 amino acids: CASGGAQETQYF. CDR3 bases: TGTGCCAGCGGGGGGGCACAAGAGACCCAGTACTTC.

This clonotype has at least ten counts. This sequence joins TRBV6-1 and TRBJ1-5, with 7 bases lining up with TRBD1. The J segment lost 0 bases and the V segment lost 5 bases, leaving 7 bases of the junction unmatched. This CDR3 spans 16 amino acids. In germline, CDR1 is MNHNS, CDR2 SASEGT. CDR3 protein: CASSRQGGRSNQPQHF. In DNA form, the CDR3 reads TGTGCCAGCAGTCGACAGGGTGGGCGTAGCAATCAGCCCCAGCATTTT.

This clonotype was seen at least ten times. The CDR3 nucleotides read TGCGCCAGCAGAGAGACAGGCTTGAACACTGAAGCTTTCTTT. Translation: CASRETGLNTEAFF. The V gene is TRBV5-1, the J gene TRBJ1-1; the D gene is possibly TRBD1 (6 bases). With 5 bases removed from V and 0 bases from J, the gap between germline ends came to 11 bases. Per germline, CDR1 SGHRS and CDR2 YFSETQ. This CDR3 is built from 14 residues.

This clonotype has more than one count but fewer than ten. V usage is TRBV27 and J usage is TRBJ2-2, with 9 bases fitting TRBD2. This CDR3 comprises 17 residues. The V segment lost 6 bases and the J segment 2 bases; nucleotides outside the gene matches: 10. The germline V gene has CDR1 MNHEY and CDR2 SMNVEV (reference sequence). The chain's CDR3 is CASSLRAGGTNTGELFF. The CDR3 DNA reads TGTGCCAGCAGCCTAAGGGCGGGGGGGACCAACACCGGGGAGCTGTTTTTT.

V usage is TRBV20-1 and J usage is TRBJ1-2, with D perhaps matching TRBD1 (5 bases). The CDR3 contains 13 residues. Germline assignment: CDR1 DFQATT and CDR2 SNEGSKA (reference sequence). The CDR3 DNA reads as TGCAGCCAAATTGAGGGGACTAACTATGGCTACACCTTC. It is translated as CSQIEGTNYGYTF.

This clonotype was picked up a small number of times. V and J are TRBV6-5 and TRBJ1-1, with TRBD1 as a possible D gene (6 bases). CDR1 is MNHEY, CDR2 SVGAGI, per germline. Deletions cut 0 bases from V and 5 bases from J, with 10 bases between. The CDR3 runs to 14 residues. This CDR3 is CASSYSGGLTEAFF. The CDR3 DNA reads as TGTGCCAGCAGTTACTCGGGGGGGCTGACTGAAGCTTTCTTT.

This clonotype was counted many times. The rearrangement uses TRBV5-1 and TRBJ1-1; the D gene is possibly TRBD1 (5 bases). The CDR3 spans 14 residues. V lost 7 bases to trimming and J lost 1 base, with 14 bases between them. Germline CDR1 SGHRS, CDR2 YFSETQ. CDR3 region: CASRTLTGNTEAFF. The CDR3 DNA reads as TGCGCCAGCCGAACCCTTACAGGGAACACTGAAGCTTTCTTT.

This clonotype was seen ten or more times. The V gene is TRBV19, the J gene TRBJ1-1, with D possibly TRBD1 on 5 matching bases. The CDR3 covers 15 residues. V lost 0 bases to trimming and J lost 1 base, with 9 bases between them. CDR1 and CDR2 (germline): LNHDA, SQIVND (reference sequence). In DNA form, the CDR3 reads TGTGCCAGTAGTATAGATCTGGGGGAGAACACTGAAGCTTTCTTT. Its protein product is CASSIDLGENTEAFF. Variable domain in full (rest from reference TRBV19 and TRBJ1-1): DGGITQSPKYLFRKEGQNVTLSCEQNLNHDAMYWYRQDPGQGLRLIYYSQIVNDFQKGDIAEGYSVSREKKESFPLTVTSAQKNPTAFYLCASSIDLGENTEAFFGQGTRLTVV.

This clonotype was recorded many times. CDR3: CASGDRQKVAFF. CDR3 bases: TGTGCCAGTGGAGACAGGCAAAAGGTAGCTTTCTTT. The genes are TRBV19 and TRBJ1-1; possible D gene TRBD1, 6 bases. This CDR3 is built from 12 residues. Germline loops: CDR1 LNHDA, CDR2 SQIVND (reference sequence). The V end lost 8 bases, the J end lost 10 bases, and 17 bases lay between the germline ends.

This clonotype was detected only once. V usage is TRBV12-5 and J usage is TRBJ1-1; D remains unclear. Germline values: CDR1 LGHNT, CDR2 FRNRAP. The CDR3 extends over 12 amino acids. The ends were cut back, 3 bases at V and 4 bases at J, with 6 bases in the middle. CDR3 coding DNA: TGTGCTAGTGGTTTTCAGAGCACTGAAGCTTTCTTT. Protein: CASGFQSTEAFF.

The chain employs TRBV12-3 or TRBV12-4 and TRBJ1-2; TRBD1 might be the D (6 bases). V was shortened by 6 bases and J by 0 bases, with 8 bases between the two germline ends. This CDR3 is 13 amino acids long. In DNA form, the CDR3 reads TGTGCCAGCAGGGGACACTCTAACTATGGCTACACCTTC. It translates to CASRGHSNYGYTF.

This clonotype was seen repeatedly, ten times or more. DNA for the CDR3: TGCAGTGCTAGAGATATCCAGAACACAGATACGCAGTATTTT. Protein product: CSARDIQNTDTQYF. The chain combines TRBV20-1 with TRBJ2-3; no definite D call. Looked up from germline, CDR1 is DFQATT and CDR2 is SNEGSKA (reference sequence). The CDR3 consists of 14 residues. V was clipped by 0 bases and J by 2 bases, with 9 bases between them.

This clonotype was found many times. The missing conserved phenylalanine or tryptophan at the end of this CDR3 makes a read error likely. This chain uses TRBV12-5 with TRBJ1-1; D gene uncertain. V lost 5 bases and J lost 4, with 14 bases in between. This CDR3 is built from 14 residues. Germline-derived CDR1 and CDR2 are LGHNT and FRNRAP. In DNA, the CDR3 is TGTGCTAGTGGTCCGGGGTCAGCTCCCACTGAAGCTTTCTCT. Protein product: CASGPGSAPTEAFS.

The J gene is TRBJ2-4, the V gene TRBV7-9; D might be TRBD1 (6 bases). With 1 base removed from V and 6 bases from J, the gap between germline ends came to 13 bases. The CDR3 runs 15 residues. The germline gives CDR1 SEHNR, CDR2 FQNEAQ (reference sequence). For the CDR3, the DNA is TGTGCCAGCAGCTTAGTCACAGGGTCGGGAAACATTCAGTACTTC. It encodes CASSLVTGSGNIQYF.

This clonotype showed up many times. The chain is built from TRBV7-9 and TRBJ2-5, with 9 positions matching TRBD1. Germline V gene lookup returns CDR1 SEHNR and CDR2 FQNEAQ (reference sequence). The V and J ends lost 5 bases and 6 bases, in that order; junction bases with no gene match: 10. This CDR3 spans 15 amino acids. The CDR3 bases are TGTGCCAGCAGCCACCTGACAGGGGGTTTGCAGACCCAGTACTTC. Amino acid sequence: CASSHLTGGLQTQYF.

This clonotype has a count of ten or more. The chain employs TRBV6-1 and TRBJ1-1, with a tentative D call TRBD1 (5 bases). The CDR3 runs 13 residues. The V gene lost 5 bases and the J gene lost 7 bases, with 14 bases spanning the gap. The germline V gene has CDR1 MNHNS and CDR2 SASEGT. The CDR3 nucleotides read TGTGCCAGCAGTCCAACAGGAAGGGGTGAAGCTTTCTTT. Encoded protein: CASSPTGRGEAFF.

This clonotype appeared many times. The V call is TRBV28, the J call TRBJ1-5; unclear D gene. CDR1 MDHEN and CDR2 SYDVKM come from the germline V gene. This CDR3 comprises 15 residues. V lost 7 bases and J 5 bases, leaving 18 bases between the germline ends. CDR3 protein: CASTPDGLSYQPQHF. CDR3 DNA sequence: TGTGCCAGCACCCCCGACGGCCTTTCTTATCAGCCCCAGCATTTT.

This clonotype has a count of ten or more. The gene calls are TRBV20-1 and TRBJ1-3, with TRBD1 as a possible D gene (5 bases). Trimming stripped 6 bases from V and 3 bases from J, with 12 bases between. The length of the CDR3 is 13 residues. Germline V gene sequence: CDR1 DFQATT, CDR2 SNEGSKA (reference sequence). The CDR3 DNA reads TGCAGTGCCCGGGAGGGGTATGGAAACACCATATATTTT. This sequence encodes CSAREGYGNTIYF.

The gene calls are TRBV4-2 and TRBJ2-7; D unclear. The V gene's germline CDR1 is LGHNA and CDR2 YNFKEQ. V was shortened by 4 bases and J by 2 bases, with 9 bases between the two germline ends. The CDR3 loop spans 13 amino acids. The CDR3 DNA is TGTGCCAGCAGCCGGCCGTCGACCTACGAGCAGTACTTC. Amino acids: CASSRPSTYEQYF.

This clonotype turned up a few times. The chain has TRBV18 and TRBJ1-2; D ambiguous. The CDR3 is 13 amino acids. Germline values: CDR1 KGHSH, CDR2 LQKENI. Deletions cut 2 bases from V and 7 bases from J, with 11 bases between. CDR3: CASSPGSTAGYTF. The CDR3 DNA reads TGTGCCAGCTCACCAGGGAGCACGGCTGGCTACACCTTC.

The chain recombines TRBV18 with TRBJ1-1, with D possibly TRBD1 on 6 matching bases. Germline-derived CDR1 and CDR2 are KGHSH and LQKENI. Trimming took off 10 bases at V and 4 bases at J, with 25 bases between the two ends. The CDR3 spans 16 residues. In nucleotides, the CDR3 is TGTGCCACCTCCAATACCCGAGGGGGGATGGGCACTGAAGCTTTCTTT. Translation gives CATSNTRGGMGTEAFF.

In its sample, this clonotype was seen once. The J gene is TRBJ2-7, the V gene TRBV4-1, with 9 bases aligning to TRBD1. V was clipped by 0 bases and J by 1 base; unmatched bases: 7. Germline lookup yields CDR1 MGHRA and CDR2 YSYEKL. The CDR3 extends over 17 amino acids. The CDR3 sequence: CASSQETDRGNSYEQYF. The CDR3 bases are TGCGCCAGCAGCCAAGAAACGGACAGGGGTAATTCCTACGAGCAGTACTTC.

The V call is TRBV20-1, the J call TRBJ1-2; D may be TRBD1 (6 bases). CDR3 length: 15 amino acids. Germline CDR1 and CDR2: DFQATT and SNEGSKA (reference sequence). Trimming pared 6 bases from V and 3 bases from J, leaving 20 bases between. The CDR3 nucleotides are TGCAGTGCAACCCTTCCGGGACGGGGGCACTATGGCTACACCTTC. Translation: CSATLPGRGHYGYTF.

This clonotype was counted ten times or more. CDR3 sequence reads: CASSWDRLNGYTF. CDR3 DNA sequence: TGTGCCAGCAGTTGGGACAGACTGAATGGCTACACCTTC. The chain is built from TRBV2 and TRBJ1-2, with 7 nucleotides matching TRBD1. CDR1 and CDR2 from the germline V gene are SNHLY and FYNNEI. Germline trimming cut 5 bases from V and 6 bases from J; bases unmatched to any gene: 6. CDR3 size: 13 residues.

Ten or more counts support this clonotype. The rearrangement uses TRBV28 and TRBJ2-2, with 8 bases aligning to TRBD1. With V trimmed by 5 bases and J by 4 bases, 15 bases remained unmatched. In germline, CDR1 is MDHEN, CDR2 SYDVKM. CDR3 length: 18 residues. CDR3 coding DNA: TGTGCCAGCAGTCTTCTTAGATCGGGACAGGTTCCCACCGGGGAGCTGTTTTTT. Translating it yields CASSLLRSGQVPTGELFF. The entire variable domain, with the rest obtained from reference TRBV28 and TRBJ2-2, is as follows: DVKVTQSSRYLVKRTGEKVFLECVQDMDHENMFWYRQDPGLGLRLIYFSYDVKMKEKGDIPEGYSVSREKKERFSLILESASTNQTSMYLCASSLLRSGQVPTGELFFGEGSRLTVL.

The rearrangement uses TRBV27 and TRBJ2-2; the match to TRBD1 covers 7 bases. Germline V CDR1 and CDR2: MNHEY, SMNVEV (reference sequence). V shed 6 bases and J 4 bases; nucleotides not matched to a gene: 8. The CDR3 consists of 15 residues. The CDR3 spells CASREGATGTGELFF. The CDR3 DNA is TGTGCCAGCAGAGAGGGGGCGACCGGCACCGGGGAGCTGTTTTTT.

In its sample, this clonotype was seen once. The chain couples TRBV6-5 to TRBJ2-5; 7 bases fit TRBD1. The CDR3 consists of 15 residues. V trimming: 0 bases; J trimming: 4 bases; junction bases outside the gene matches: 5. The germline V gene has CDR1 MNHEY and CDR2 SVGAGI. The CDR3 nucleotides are TGTGCCAGCAGTTACTCGATAAGGGGGCTAGAGACCCAGTACTTC. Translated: CASSYSIRGLETQYF.

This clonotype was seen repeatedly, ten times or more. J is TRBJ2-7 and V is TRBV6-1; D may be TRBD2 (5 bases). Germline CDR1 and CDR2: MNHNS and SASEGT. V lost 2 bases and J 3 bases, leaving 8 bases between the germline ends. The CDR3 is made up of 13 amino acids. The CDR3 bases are TGTGCCAGCAGTGAATCCGGGGTCTACGAGCAGTACTTC. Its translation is CASSESGVYEQYF.

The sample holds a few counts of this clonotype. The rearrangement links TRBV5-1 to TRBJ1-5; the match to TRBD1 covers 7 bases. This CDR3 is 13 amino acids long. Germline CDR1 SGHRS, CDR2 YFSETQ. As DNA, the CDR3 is TGCGTCAACAGGGACAGAAGCAATCAGCCCCAGCATTTT. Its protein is CVNRDRSNQPQHF.

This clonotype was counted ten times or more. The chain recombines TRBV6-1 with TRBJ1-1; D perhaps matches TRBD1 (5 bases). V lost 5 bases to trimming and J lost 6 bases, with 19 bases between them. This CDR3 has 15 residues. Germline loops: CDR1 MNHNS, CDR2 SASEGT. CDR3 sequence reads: CASSPISGMGAEAFF. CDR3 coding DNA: TGTGCCAGCAGTCCGATCTCCGGGATGGGGGCTGAAGCTTTCTTT.